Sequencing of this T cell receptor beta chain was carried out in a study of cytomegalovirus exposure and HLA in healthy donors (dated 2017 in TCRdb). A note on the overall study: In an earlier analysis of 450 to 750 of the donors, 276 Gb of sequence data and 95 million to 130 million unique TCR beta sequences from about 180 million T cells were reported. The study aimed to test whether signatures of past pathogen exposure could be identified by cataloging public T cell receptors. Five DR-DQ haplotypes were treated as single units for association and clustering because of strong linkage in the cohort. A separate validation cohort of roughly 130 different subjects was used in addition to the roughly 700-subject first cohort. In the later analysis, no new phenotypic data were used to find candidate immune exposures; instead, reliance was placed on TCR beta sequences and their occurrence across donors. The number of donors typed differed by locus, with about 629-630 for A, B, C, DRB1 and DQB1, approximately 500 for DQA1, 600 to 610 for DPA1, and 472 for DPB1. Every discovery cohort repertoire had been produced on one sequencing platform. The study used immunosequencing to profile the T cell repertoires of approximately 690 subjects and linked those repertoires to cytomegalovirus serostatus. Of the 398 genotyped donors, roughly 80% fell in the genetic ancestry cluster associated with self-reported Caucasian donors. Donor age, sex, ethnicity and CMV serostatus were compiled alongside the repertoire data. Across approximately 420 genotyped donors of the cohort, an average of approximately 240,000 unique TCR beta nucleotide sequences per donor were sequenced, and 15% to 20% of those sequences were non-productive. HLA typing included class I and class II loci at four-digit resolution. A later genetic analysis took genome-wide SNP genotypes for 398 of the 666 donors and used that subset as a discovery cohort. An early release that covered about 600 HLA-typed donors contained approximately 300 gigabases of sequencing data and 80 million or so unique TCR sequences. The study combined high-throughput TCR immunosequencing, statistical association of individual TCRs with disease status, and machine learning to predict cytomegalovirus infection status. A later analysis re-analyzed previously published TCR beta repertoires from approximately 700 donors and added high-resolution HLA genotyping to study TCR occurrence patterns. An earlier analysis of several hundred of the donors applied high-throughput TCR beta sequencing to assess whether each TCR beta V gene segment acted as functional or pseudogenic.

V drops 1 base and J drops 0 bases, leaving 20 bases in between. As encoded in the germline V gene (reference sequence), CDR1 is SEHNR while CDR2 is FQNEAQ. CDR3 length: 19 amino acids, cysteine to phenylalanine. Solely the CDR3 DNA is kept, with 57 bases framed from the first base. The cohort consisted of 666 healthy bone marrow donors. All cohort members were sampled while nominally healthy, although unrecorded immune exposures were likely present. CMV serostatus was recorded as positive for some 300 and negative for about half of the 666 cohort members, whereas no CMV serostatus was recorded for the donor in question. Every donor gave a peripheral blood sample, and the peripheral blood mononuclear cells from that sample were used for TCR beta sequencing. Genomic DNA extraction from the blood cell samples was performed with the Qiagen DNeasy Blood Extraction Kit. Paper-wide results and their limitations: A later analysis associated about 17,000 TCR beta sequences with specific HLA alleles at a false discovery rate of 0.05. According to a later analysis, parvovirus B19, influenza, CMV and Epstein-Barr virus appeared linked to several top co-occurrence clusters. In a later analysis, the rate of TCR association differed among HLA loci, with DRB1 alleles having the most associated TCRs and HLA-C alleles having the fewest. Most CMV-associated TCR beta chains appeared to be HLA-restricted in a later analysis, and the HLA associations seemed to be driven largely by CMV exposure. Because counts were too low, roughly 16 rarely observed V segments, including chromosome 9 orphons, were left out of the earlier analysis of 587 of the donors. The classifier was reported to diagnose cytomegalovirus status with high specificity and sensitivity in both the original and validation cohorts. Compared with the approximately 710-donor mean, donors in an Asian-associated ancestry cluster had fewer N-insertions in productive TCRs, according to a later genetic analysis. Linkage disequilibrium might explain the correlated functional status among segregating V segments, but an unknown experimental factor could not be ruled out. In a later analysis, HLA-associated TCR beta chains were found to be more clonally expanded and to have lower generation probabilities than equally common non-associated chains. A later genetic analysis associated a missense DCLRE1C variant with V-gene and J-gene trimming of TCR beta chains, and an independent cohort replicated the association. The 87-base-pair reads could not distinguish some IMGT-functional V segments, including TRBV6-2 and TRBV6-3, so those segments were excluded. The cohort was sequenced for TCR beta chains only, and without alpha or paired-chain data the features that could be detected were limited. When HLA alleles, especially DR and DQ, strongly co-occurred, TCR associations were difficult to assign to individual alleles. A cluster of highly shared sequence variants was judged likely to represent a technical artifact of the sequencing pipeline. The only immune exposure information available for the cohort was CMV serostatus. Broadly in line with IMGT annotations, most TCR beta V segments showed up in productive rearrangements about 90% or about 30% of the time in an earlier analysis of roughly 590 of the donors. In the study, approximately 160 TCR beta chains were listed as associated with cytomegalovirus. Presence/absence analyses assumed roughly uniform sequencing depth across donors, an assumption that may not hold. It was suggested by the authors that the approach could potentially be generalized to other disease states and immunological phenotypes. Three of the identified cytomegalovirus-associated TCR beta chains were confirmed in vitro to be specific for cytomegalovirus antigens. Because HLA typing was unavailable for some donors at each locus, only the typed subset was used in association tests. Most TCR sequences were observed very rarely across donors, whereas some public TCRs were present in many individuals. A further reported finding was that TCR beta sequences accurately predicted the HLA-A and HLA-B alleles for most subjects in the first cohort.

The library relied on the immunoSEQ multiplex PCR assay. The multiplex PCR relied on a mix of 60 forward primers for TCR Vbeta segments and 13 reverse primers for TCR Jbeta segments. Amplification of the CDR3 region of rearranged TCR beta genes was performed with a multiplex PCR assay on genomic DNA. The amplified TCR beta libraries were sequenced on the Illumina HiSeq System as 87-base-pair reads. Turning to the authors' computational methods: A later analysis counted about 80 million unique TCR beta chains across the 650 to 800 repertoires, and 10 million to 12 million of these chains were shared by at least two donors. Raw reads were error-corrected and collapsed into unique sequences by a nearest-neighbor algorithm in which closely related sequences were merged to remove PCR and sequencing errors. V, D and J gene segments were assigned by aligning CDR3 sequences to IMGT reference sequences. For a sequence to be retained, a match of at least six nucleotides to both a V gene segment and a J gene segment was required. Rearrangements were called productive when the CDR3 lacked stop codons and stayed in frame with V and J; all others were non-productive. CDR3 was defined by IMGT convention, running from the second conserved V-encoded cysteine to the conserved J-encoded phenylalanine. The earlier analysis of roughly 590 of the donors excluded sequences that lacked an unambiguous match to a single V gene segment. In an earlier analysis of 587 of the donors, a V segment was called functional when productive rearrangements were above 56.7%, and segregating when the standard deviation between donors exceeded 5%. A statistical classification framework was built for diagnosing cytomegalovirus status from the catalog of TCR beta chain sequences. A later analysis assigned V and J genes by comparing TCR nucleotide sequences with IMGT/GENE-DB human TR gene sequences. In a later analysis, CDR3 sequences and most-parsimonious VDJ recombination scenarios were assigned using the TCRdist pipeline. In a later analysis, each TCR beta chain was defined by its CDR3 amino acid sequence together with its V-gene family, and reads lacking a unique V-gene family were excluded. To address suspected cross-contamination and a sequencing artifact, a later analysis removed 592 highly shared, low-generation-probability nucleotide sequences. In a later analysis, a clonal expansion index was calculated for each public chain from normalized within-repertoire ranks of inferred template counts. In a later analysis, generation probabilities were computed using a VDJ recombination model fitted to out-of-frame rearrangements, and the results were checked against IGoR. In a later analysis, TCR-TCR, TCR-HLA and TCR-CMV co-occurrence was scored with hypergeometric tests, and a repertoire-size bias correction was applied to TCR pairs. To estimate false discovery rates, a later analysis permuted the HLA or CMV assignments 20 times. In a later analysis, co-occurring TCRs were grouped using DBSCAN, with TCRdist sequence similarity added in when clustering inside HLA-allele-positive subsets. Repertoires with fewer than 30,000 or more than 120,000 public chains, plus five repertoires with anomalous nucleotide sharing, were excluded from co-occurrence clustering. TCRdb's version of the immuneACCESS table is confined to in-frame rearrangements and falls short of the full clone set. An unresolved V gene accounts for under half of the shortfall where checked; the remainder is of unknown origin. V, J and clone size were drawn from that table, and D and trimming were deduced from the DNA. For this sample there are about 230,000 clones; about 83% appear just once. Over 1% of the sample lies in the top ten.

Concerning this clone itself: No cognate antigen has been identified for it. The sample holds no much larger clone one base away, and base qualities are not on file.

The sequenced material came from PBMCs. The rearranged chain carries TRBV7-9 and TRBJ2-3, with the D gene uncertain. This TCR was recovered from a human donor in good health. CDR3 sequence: CASSLDHSLSSSSTDTQYF. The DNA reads TGTGCCAGCAGCTTAGATCACTCCCTTTCCTCTAGTAGCACAGATACGCAGTATTTT.